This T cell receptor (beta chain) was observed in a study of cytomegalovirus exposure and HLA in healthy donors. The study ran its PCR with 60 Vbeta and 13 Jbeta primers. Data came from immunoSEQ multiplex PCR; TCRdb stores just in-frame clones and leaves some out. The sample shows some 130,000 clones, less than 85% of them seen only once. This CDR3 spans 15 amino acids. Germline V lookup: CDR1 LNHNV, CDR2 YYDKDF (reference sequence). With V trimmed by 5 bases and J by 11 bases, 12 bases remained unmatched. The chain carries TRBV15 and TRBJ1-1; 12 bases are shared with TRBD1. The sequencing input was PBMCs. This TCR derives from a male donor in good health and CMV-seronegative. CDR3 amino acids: CATSVRGDRGRRAFF. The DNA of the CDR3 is TGTGCCACCAGCGTTCGAGGGGACAGGGGGCGCAGGGCTTTCTTT.